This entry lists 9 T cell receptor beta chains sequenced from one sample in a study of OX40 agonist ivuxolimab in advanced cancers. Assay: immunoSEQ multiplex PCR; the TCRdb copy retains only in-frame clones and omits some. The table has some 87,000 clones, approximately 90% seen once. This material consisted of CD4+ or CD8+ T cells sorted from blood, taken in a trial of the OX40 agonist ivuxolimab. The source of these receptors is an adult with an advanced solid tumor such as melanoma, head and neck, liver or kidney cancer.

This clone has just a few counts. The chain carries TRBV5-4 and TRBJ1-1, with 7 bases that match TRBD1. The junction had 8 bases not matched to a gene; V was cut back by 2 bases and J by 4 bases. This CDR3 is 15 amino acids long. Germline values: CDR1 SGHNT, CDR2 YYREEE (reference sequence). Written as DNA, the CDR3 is TGTGCCAGCAGCTTAATGCGTCAGGGGGGCACTGAAGCTTTCTTT. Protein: CASSLMRQGGTEAFF.

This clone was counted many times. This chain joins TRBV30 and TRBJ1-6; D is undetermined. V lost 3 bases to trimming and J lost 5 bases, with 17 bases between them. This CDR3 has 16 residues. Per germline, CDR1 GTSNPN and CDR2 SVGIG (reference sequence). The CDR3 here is CAWSRGGSPNNSPLHF. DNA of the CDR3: TGTGCCTGGAGCCGGGGAGGGTCCCCAAATAATTCACCCCTCCACTTT.

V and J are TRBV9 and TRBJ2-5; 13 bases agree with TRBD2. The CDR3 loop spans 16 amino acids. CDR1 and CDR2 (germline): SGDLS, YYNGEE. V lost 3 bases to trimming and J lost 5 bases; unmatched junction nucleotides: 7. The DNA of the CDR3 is TGTGCCAGCAGCGACCGGACTAGCGGGAGTGTGGAGACCCAGTACTTC. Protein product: CASSDRTSGSVETQYF. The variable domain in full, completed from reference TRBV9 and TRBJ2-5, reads DSGVTQTPKHLITATGQRVTLRCSPRSGDLSVYWYQQSLDQGLQFLIQYYNGEERAKGNILERFSAQQFPDLHSELNLSSLELGDSALYFCASSDRTSGSVETQYFGPGTRLLVL.

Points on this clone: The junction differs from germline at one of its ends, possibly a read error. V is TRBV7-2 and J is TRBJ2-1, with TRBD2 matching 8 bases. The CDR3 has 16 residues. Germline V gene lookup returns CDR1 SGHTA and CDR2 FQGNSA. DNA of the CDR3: TGTGCCAGCAGGTTAGCGGGAATGGAGTCCTACAATGAGCAGTTCTTC. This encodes CASRLAGMESYNEQFF.

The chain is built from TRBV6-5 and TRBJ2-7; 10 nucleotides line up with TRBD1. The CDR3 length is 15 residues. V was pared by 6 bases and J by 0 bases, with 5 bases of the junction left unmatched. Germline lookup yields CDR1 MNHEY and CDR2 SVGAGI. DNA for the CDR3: TGTGCCAGCAGCCCGGACAGGGGGTCCTCCTACGAGCAGTACTTC. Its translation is CASSPDRGSSYEQYF.

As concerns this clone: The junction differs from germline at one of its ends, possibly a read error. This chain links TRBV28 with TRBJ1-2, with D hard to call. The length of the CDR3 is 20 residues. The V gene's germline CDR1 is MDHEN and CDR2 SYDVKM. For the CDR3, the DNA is TGTGCCAGCACCCTAACCCGAGGAGGGAGACTTCACAGTGTTGAAAAGGCGGCAGCCTTC. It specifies CASTLTRGGRLHSVEKAAAF.

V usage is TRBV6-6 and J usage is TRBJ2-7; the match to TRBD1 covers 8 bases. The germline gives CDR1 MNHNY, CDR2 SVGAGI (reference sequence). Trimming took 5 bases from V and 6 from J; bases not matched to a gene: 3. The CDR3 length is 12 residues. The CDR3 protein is CASSRTGFEQYF. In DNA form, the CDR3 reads TGTGCCAGCAGTAGGACAGGGTTCGAGCAGTACTTC.

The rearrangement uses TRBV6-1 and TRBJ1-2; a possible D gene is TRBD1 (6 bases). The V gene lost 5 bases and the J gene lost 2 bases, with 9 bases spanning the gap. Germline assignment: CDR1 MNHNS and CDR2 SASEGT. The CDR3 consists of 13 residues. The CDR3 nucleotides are TGTGCCAGCAGTCACAGGGTCAACTATGGCTACACCTTC. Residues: CASSHRVNYGYTF.

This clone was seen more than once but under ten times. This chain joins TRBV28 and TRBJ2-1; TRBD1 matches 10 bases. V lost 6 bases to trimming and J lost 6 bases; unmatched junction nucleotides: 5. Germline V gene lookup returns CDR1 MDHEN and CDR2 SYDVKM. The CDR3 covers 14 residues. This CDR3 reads CASRPDRGPNEQFF. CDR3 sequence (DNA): TGTGCCAGCAGACCCGACAGGGGGCCCAATGAGCAGTTCTTC.